One sample yielded the 5 T cell receptor beta chains listed below, sequenced in a study of blood T cell repertoires in COVID-19. The method was immunoSEQ multiplex PCR; TCRdb's version includes in-frame clones alone and lacks a portion of them. The table has fewer than 300,000 clones, 70% to 75% seen once; the top ten hold 3% to 3.5%. The material sequenced was peripheral blood. The receptors derive from an elderly woman with acute or convalescent COVID-19.

The CDR3 loop is CASSAGTGDTGELFF. DNA of the CDR3: TGTGCCAGCAGCGCCGGGACAGGGGATACCGGGGAGCTGTTTTTT. The J gene is TRBJ2-2, the V gene TRBV3-1 (or the pseudogene TRBV3-2); 10 bases fit TRBD1. V shed 5 bases and J 5 bases; nucleotides not matched to a gene: 5. Looked up from germline, CDR1 is LGHDT and CDR2 is YNNKEL (reference sequence). The CDR3 covers 15 residues.

This clone was seen ten or more times. V is TRBV12-3 or TRBV12-4 and J is TRBJ2-5; D remains unclear. Trimming took off 3 bases at V and 4 bases at J, with 9 bases between the two ends. The CDR3 loop spans 13 amino acids. The CDR3 DNA reads as TGTGCCAGCAGTTTCGGTGGGCCAGAGACCCAGTACTTC. This sequence encodes CASSFGGPETQYF.

This clone was found a few times. The chain couples TRBV19 to TRBJ1-2; D uncertain. Germline V CDR1 and CDR2: LNHDA, SQIVND (reference sequence). Trimming removed 4 bases from V and 8 bases from J, with 11 bases in between. The CDR3 is 12 residues long. In DNA form, the CDR3 reads TGTGCCAGTAGTAGCTATATTTGGGGCTACACCTTC. Its protein product is CASSSYIWGYTF.

The rearrangement uses TRBV7-9 and TRBJ1-1; weak D call: TRBD1 (5 bases). The germline gives CDR1 SEHNR, CDR2 FQNEAQ (reference sequence). V gave up 2 bases and J gave up 3 bases, with 10 bases separating them. The CDR3 extends over 14 amino acids. The CDR3 DNA reads TGTGCCAGCAGCTTAATAGGGGTAGACACTGAAGCTTTCTTT. This translates into CASSLIGVDTEAFF.

This chain joins TRBV6-2 or TRBV6-3 and TRBJ1-2, with 11 bases lining up with TRBD1. CDR3 length: 16 amino acids. V lost 5 bases, J lost 4 bases, and 9 bases stayed unmatched. CDR1 MNHEY and CDR2 SVGEGT come from the germline V gene. This chain's CDR3 is CASSRPGQGASYGYTF. The CDR3 DNA reads TGTGCCAGCAGTCGCCCCGGACAGGGGGCAAGCTATGGCTACACCTTC.